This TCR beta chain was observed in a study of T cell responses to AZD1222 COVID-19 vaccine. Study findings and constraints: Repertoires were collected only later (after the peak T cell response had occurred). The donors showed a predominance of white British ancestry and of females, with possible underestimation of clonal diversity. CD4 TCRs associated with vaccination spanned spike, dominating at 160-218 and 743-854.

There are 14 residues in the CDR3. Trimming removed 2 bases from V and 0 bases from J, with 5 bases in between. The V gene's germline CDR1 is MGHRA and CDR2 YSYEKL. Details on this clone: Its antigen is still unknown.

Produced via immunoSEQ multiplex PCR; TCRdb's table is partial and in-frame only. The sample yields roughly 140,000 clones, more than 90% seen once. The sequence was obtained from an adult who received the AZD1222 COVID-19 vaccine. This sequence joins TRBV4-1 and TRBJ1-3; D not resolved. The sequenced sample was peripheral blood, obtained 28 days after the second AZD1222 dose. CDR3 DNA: TGCGCCAGCAGCCAACCCTCCTCTGGAAACACCATATATTTT. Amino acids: CASSQPSSGNTIYF.